This T cell receptor (beta chain) was observed in a study of T cells after yellow fever vaccination. The wider study: Fractions containing few cells were prepared with SMART-Seq v4 Ultra Low Input. Points from the study as a whole: Post-booster repertoires again held most primary-vaccination clones (just under 97% CD4, roughly 88% CD8). The bulk population could contribute abundant contaminating clonotypes to FACS-sorted repertoires.

Each CDR3 protein is one row after TCRdb ran MiXCR on the 5' RACE reads. The sample records approximately 85,000 distinct CDR3 sequences, 13% being singletons. The CDR3 is made up of 14 amino acids. CDR1 is MNHEY and CDR2 is SVGEGT in the germline V gene. Germline trimming cut 8 bases from V and 3 bases from J; bases unmatched to any gene: 9. The sequencing here drew on CD8+ T cells not binding an NS4B(214-222) dextramer, sorted from PBMCs, taken 21 days after the first yellow fever vaccination. The chain couples TRBV6-2 or TRBV6-3 to TRBJ1-1, with TRBD1 matching 7 bases. The TCR comes from a man aged 18-30 years who received the YFV17D yellow fever vaccine. The CDR3: CASGLTGDYTEAFF. The DNA for the CDR3 is TGTGCCAGCGGCCTAACAGGGGATTACACTGAAGCTTTCTTT.